This T cell receptor beta chain was recovered during a study of PD-1 blockade in classical Hodgkin lymphoma. Looking at the study overall: The study gave patients nivolumab 3 mg/kg intravenously every 2 weeks.

Repertoires were generated with immunoSEQ multiplex PCR, while TCRdb's copy carries only in-frame clones and drops some. Among about 97,000 clones listed, approximately 80% were seen once. No patient escaped relapse after autologous stem cell transplantation, and brentuximab vedotin exposure varied. The study, taken as a whole, reports: Diversity in CD4+ TCRs, unlike that measured in CD8+ TCRs, had risen significantly by C4D1. With respect to the repertoire differences, their causes, possibly disease activity or prior therapy, remain undefined. Newly diagnosed patients had baseline TCR diversity that was reportedly lower than that of healthy donors.

As to this clone: No antigen is known for it.

The source material was peripheral blood mononuclear cells (PBMCs), sampled at baseline. This TCR came from a human donor with classical Hodgkin lymphoma.

The CDR3 DNA is TGTGCCAGCAGCAAAGTTCTAACCGGGGCGCTAAACATTCAGTACTTC. Translating it yields CASSKVLTGALNIQYF. The chain is built from TRBV21-1 and TRBJ2-4. TRBV21-1 is reported as a pseudogene. There are 16 residues in the CDR3.